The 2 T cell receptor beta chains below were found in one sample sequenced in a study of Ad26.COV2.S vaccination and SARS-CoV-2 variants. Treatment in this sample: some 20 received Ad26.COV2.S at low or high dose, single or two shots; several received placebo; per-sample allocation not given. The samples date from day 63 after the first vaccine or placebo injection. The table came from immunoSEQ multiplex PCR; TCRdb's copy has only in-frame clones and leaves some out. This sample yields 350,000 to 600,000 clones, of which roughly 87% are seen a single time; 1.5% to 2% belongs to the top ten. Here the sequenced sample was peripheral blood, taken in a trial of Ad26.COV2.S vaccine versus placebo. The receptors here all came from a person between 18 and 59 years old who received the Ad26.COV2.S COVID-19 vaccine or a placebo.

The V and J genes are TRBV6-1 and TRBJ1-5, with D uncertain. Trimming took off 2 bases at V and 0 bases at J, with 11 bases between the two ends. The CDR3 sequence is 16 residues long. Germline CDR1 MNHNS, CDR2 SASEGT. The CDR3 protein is CASSELKRNSNQPQHF. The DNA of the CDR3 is TGTGCCAGCAGTGAATTAAAGAGAAATAGCAATCAGCCCCAGCATTTT.

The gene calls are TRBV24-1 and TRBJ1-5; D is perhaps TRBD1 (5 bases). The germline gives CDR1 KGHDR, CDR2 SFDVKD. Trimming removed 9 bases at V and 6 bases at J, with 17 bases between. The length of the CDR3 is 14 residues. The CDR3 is CATSRGASSQPQHF. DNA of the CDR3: TGTGCCACCTCCCGGGGCGCGAGTAGTCAGCCCCAGCATTTT.